A single T cell receptor (beta chain) is shown here with its context. Its target antigen remains unknown. Nothing much larger sits one base from this clone, and base qualities are not available. The donors were included in the validation cohort of some 110 subjects, a group kept apart from the approximately 690-subject first cohort. This sample stems from a study of cytomegalovirus exposure and HLA in healthy donors (dated by TCRdb to about 2017). Background for the entire study: The roughly 670 repertoires of the first cohort and the 120 validation repertoires were produced on the same platform, according to a later analysis. The study aimed to test whether cataloging public T cell receptors could reveal signatures of past pathogen exposure. A separate validation cohort of 100 to 150 different subjects was used in addition to the 666-subject first cohort. To predict cytomegalovirus infection status, the study brought together high-throughput TCR immunosequencing, statistical association of individual TCRs with disease status, and machine learning.

The library was made by the immunoSEQ multiplex PCR assay. Under the source paper's analysis protocol: To diagnose cytomegalovirus status from the catalog of TCR beta chain sequences, a statistical classification framework was built. Drawn from immuneACCESS, this table holds only the in-frame rearrangements with V and J called that TCRdb kept. Clones are partly lost; checked studies trace under half to an unresolved V gene and leave the rest unexplained. V and J calls and clone size are given by that table; D and trimming were obtained from the DNA. The sample records around 110,000 clones, around 90% of which are singletons. Less than 2% of the sample is held by the ten biggest clonotypes. The CDR3 covers 14 residues, taking in both the cysteine and the phenylalanine. The DNA shown is the 42-base CDR3, in frame from base 1. CDR1 MGHDK and CDR2 SYGVNS were looked up in the germline V gene. Trimming takes 7 bases off V and 8 bases off J; junction bases not matched to a gene: 11.

Broad study findings and their caveats: The study listed around 160 TCR beta chains as associated with cytomegalovirus. The authors suggested that the approach could potentially be generalized to other disease states and immunological phenotypes. Most TCR sequences were seen in very few donors, while some public TCRs were found in many individuals. The classifier was reported to diagnose cytomegalovirus status with high specificity and sensitivity in both the original and validation cohorts. In a later analysis, TCRs clustered in the first cohort were found to also tend to co-occur in the roughly 120 validation repertoires, with over 90% of cluster scores above 0. In vitro tests confirmed that a few of the cytomegalovirus-associated TCR beta chains recognize cytomegalovirus antigens. A later analysis lacked HLA typing for the validation cohort, so it scored co-occurrence in that cohort across all 120 or so repertoires.

This TCR came from a woman between 18 and 29 years old in good health and CMV-seropositive. The chain was built from TRBV25-1 and TRBJ1-2; 9 junctional bases match TRBD1. The sequenced material came from PBMCs. The base sequence is TGTGCCAGCACTCGGACAGGGGATTCGAGCGGCTACACCTTC. Its translation is CASTRTGDSSGYTF.